This T cell receptor beta chain was observed in a study of cytotoxic CD8 clonotypes in ibrutinib-treated CLL (dated by TCRdb to the early 2020s). With regard to the full study: The cohort had around twelve relapsed/refractory and approximately 15 treatment-naive patients; under 18 were IGHV unmutated. On average, each sample had approximately 280,000 productive templates and more than 85,000 productive rearrangements. Cryopreserved peripheral blood mononuclear cells were collected at three points: before therapy, at response, and at either sustained remission or disease progression. Responses were partial in roughly 24 patients and complete in 2; after median about 70 months follow-up, some 14 stayed in remission and roughly twelve progressed. Longitudinal samples were available for about 30% of the roughly 90 trial participants. Response samples were taken after a median of roughly a year on treatment, ranging from about 6 to 40 months.

For TCR beta library preparation, 2 to 2.5 micrograms of genomic DNA were isolated from cryopreserved PBMCs. High-throughput TCR beta sequencing was performed on longitudinal blood samples from CLL patients receiving ibrutinib monotherapy. The patients were enrolled in a single-center, open-label phase 2 trial of ibrutinib monotherapy. Study-level results and caveats: Clonality rose at ibrutinib response, remained stable during sustained remission, and dropped back toward baseline at progression. Sampling times were not matched between patients in sustained remission and patients whose disease was progressing, and lymph node repertoires were not examined. Baseline clonality exceeded that of age-matched healthy donors and correlated strongly with circulating CD8+ T-cell counts. Public clonotypes were found to be uncommon and were observed to contract or remain stable during treatment; the increase in clonality was shown to reflect expansion of private clonotypes at ibrutinib response.

The goal of deep resolution MiSeq sequencing was a depth between 1 in 1 million and 1 in 200,000 T cells, and coverage averaged 10x per clonotype. The immunoSEQ hsTCRB Kit was used to generate the TCR beta libraries. Under the source paper's analysis protocol: The data were analyzed with ImmunoSEQ Analyzer and ImmunoSEQ Data Assistant, and V, D and J gene assignments followed IMGT definitions. Clonality, with values ranging from 0 to 1, was calculated as one minus the normalized Shannon entropy of productive rearrangement frequencies. Only overrepresented clonotypes making up at least 0.05% of the repertoire of each patient were included in the public clonotype analysis. Repertoires from around 13 age-matched healthy donors in immuneACCESS were used as clonality controls. TCRdb mirrors the immuneACCESS table, restricted to in-frame sequences. Some clones are absent from its copies; in checked studies, under half trace to an unresolved V gene, and the reason for the others is unknown. The V and J calls and clone size come from that table; D and trimming were worked out from the DNA. The sample table holds 30,000 to 40,000 clones, of which approximately 70% were seen once. The ten biggest clones cover around a quarter of the sample.

Regarding this clone: The clone's antigen remains unknown. Per-base qualities were not stored, and no clone one base away is much larger.

CDR3 length: 16 amino acids, cysteine to phenylalanine. Only the CDR3 DNA stays, 48 bases, in frame from base 1. Trimming removed 3 bases from V and 2 bases from J, leaving 15 bases between the germline ends. The CDR1 and CDR2 encoded by the germline V gene are MDHEN and SYDVKM. The sequence came from a human donor with chronic lymphocytic leukemia. Sequences were derived from PBMCs, sampled before ibrutinib treatment. The chain is encoded by TRBV28 joined to TRBJ2-3; the D gene is perhaps TRBD1, on 5 matching bases. CDR3 sequence: CASSFLQGGLTDTQYF. The nucleotide sequence is TGTGCCAGCAGTTTTCTTCAGGGCGGCCTCACAGATACGCAGTATTTT.